Sequencing of this T cell receptor beta chain was carried out in a study of cytomegalovirus exposure and HLA in healthy donors. Across the whole study: About 80 million unique TCRs, all from HLA-typed donors, were included in an early release of the data.

Notes on this clone: Its antigen remains unknown.

Study conclusions and caveats: HLA restriction was apparent for most CMV-associated TCR beta chains in a later analysis. An analysis done earlier found most TCR beta V segments productive about 87% or about 30% of the time.

Deletions cut 8 bases from V and 11 bases from J, with 21 bases between. This CDR3 has 14 residues. Germline-derived CDR1 and CDR2 are SNHLY and FYNNEI. Primers: 60 Vbeta forward and 13 Jbeta reverse. The data were produced by immunoSEQ multiplex PCR, yet TCRdb's version contains in-frame clones alone and is incomplete. Here the sample spans 90,000 to 120,000 clones, less than 80% being singletons. The chain uses TRBV2 and TRBJ1-4, with a weak D call TRBD1 (5 bases). This clonotype was sampled from a man in his thirties or forties in good health and CMV-seronegative. Material: PBMCs. As DNA, the CDR3 is TGTGCCAGCTCCTACGTGGGCATGGCAGGGAAACTGTTTTTT. It yields the protein CASSYVGMAGKLFF.